What follows describes a single T cell receptor (beta chain). The target antigen is unknown. This sample was included in a study of Ad26.COV2.S vaccination and SARS-CoV-2 variants. As for the study in general: The donor was enrolled in the Ad26.COV2.S arm of the COV1001 trial. Each vaccinee took Ad26.COV2.S intramuscularly, once or twice 56 days apart. Study outcomes and limitations: Vaccine recipients and placebo recipients showed similar non-spike TCR breadth.

Treatment meaning: around 19 received Ad26.COV2.S at low or high dose, single or two shots; roughly 5 received placebo; per-sample allocation not given. It was on day 63 after the first vaccine or placebo injection that samples were taken. CDR3 length: 16 residues. The junction had 8 bases not matched to a gene; V was cut back by 3 bases and J by 5 bases. CDR1 SGHNT and CDR2 YYREEE come from the germline V gene (reference sequence). Sequencing used immunoSEQ multiplex PCR; TCRdb keeps in-frame clones, though not all of them. The sample has 300,000 to 400,000 clones, 70% to 90% seen once. The TCR sequence derives from a person aged 18 to 59 who received the Ad26.COV2.S COVID-19 vaccine or a placebo. Sequencing used peripheral blood, obtained in a trial of Ad26.COV2.S vaccine versus placebo. The chain recombines TRBV5-4 with TRBJ2-1, with 10 nucleotides matching TRBD2. Here the CDR3 reads CASSSETSGWDNEQFF. The CDR3 nucleotides read TGTGCCAGCAGCTCGGAGACTAGCGGGTGGGACAATGAGCAGTTCTTC.